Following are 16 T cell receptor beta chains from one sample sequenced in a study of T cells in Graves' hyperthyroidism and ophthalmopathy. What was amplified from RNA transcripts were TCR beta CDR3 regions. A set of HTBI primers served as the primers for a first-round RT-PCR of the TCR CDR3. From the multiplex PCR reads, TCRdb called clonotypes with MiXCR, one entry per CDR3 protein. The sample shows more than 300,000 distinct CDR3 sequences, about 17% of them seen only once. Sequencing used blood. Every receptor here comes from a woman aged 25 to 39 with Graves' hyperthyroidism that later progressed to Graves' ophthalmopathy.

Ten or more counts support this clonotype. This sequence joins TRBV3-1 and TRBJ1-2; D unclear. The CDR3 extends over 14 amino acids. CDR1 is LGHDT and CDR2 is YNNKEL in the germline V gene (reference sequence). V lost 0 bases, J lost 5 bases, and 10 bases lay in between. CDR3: CASSQEVGKYGYTF. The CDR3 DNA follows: TGTGCCAGCAGCCAAGAGGTCGGAAAGTATGGCTACACCTTC.

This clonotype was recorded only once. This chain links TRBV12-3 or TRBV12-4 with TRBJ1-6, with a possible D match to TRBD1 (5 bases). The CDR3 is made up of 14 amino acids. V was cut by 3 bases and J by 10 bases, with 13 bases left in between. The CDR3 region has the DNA TGTGCCAGCAGTTTGTCACAGGTCGTGTCACCCCTCCACTTT. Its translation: CASSLSQVVSPLHF.

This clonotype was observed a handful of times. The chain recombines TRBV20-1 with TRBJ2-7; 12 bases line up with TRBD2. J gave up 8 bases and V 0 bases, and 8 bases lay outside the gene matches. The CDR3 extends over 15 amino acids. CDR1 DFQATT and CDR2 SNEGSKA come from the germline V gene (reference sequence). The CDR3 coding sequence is TGCAGTGCTAGAGATTTAGGACTAGCGGGATTCCAGCAGTACTTC. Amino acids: CSARDLGLAGFQQYF.

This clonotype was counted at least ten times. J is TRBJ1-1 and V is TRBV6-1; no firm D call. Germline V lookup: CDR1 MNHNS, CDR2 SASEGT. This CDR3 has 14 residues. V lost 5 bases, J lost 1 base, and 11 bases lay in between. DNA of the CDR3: TGTGCCAGCAGTCCCGACTGGGGGAACACTGAAGCTTTCTTT. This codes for CASSPDWGNTEAFF.

The DNA of the CDR3 is TGTGCCAGCTCTGACTTGGGTCTACTCTCCTACGAGCAGTACTTC. Protein product: CASSDLGLLSYEQYF. The V gene is TRBV2, the J gene TRBJ2-7; D is uncertain. Germline CDR1 is SNHLY and CDR2 is FYNNEI. The CDR3 loop spans 15 amino acids. V lost 8 bases to trimming and J lost 0 bases, with 17 bases between them.

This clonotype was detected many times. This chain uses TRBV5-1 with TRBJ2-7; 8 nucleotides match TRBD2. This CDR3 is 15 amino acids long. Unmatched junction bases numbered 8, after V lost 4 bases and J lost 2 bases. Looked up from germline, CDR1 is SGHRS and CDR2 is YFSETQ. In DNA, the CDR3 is TGCGCCAGCAGCCTCCAGCGGGAGACGACCTACGAGCAGTACTTC. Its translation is CASSLQRETTYEQYF.

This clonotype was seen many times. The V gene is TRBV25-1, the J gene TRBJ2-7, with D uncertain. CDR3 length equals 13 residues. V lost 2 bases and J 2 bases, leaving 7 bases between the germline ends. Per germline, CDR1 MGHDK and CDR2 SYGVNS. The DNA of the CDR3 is TGTGCCAGCAGTGAAACGGCCCCCTACGAGCAGTACTTC. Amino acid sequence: CASSETAPYEQYF.

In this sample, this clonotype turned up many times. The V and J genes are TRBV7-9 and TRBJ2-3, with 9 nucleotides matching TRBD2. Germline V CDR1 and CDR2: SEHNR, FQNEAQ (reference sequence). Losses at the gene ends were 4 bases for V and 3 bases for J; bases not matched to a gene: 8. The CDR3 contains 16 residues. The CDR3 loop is CASSSSRGGATDTQYF. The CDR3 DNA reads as TGTGCCAGCAGCTCCTCTCGCGGGGGGGCAACAGATACGCAGTATTTT.

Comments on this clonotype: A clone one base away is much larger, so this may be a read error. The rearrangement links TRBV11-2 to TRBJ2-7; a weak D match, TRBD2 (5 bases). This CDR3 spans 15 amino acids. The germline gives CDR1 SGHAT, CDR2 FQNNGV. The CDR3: CASSEGIGSGYERYF. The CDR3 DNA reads TGTGCCAGCAGCGAAGGGATAGGGAGTGGGTACGAGCGGTACTTC.

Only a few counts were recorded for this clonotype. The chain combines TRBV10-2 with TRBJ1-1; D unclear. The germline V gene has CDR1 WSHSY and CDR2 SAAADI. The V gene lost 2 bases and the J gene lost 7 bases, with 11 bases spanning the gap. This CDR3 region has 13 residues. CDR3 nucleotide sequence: TGCGCCAGCAGTGAGGAGATCCAAGGTGAAGCTTTCTTT. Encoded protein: CASSEEIQGEAFF.

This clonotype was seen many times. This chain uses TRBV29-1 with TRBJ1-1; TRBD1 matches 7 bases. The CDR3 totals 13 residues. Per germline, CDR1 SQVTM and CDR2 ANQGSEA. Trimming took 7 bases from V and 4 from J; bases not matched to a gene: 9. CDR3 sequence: CSARTGLLTEAFF. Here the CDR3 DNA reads TGCAGCGCCCGGACAGGCCTCCTCACTGAAGCTTTCTTT.

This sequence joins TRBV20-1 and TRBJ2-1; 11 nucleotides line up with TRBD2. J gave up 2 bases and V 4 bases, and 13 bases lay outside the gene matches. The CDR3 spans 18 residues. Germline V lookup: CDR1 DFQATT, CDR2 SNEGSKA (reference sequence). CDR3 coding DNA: TGCAGTGCTACCGGTAGGGTAGCGGGAGGGCCGACCTACAATGAGCAGTTCTTC. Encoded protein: CSATGRVAGGPTYNEQFF.

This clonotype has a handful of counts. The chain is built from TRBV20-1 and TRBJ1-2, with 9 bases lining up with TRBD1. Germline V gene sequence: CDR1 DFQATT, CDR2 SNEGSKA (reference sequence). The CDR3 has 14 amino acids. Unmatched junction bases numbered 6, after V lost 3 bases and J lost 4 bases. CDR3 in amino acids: CSASYRGLIYGYTF. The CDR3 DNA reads TGCAGTGCTAGTTACAGGGGGCTTATCTATGGCTACACCTTC.

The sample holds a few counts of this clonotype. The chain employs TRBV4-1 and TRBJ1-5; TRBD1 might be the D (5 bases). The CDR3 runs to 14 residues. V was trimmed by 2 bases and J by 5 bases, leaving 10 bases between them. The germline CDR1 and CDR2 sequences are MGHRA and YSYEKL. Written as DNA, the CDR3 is TGCGCCAGCAGCCAAAGCGGAGGGGATCAGCCCCAGCATTTT. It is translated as CASSQSGGDQPQHF.

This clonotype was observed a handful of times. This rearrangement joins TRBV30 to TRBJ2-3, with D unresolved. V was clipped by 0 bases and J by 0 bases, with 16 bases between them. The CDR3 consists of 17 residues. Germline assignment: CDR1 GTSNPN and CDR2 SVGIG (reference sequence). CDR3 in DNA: TGTGCCTGGAGTGTAGTTCGTTCGGGCCCCAGCACAGATACGCAGTATTTT. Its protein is CAWSVVRSGPSTDTQYF. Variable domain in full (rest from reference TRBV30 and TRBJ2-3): SQTIHQWPATLVQPVGSPLSLECTVEGTSNPNLYWYRQAAGRGLQLLFYSVGIGQISSEVPQNLSASRPQDRQFILSSKKLLLSDSGFYLCAWSVVRSGPSTDTQYFGPGTRLTVL.

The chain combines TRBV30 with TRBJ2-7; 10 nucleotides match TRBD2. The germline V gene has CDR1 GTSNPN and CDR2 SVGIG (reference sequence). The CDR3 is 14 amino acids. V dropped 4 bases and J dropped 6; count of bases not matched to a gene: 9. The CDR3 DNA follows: TGTGCCTGGACCACGGGCCTAGCGGGAGCCGAGCAGTACTTC. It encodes CAWTTGLAGAEQYF.